This TCR beta chain was obtained from a study of PD-L1 blockade in urothelial cancer (TCRdb year 2017). Some background on the complete study: All patients started therapy in the mid-2010s and received atezolizumab 1,200 mg intravenously every 3 weeks. About 90% of the roughly 29 patients were identified as males with urothelial cancer of bladder origin, and a prior smoking history was reported by 18 of 29 patients. An ECOG performance status of 0 or 1 was recorded for the patients, and 0 to 3 prior chemotherapy regimens had been received by the patients. Blood samples were analyzed at 3 weeks after treatment start (second dose) and at 6 weeks after treatment start. Blood samples gave a median of approximately 150,000 T cells and tens of thousands of unique TCRs, with a median clonality of 0.080. An exploratory multi-omic analysis was conducted of the somatic, immune and clinical correlates of response to PD-L1 blockade with atezolizumab in urothelial cancer. TCR sequencing covered pretreatment tumor samples and matched, serially collected peripheral blood taken before and after atezolizumab treatment. Durable clinical benefit meant progression-free survival longer than 6 months, and TCR features were also tested against progression-free and overall survival. In the same patients who had TCR sequencing, pretreatment tumors also underwent whole exome sequencing and RNA sequencing. Roughly 10 patients reached durable clinical benefit, while 20 patients did not. Pretreatment blood TCR-seq was available for about 30 patients, at least one posttreatment blood collection was obtained for some 25 patients, and tumor TCR-seq was available for some 25 patients. Study-level results and caveats: Because of the small sample size (n ≈ 30) and the many exploratory analyses performed, the results are intended to be regarded as hypothesis-generating. A pretreatment peripheral blood TCR clonality below the median was linked to improved progression-free and overall survival. Patients with durable benefit showed greater expansion of tumor-associated TCR clones in peripheral blood 3 weeks after starting treatment (n of about 20, p = 0.022).

Each PCR received spiked-in synthetic TCR analog templates so that absolute template abundance could be estimated from read counts. The immunoSEQ assay used bias-controlled V and J gene primers to amplify TCRbeta CDR3 regions from genomic DNA. Rearranged TCRbeta segments were sequenced at approximately 20X coverage. The authors' analysis ran thus. Sequencing errors were corrected by clustering, and CDR3s were annotated against IMGT so that V, D and J genes could be assigned. Out-of-frame and stop-codon sequences were excluded, and only productive TCRbeta rearrangements were used in downstream analyses. Clonality was calculated as one minus the Shannon entropy normalized by the log of the number of unique productive sequences. Fisher's exact test with Benjamini-Hochberg correction, using a cutoff of adjusted p below 0.01, was how clones that differed between time points or between blood and tumor were identified. This is the immuneACCESS table as TCRdb keeps it, with only in-frame sequences that have V and J called. A part of the clones is gone; compared with another copy, unresolved V genes explain less than half, and the rest is unexplained. The V and J calls and clone size are taken from that table; D and trimming were inferred from the DNA. This sample is represented by under 50,000 clones; approximately 89% of them were singletons. About 11% of the sample is held by the ten biggest clonotypes.

Sequences LGHNT (CDR1) and FRNRAP (CDR2) are obtained from the germline V gene. The cysteine opens and the phenylalanine closes a CDR3 of 12 amino acids. Only the CDR3 DNA stays, 36 bases, in frame from base 1. V is shortened by 6 bases, J by 11 bases, and the region joining them spans 16 bases. In regard to this clone: Its target antigen remains unknown. No much larger clone is present one base from it, and per-base qualities are unavailable.

In light of the paper, this sample's time point label describes: pretreatment peripheral blood. The cohort comprised approximately 30 patients with locally advanced or metastatic urothelial carcinoma treated at Memorial Sloan Kettering on a trial protocol. Peripheral blood mononuclear cells were collected pretreatment and during treatment, with between 1 and 8 total time points per patient. The Qiagen DNeasy Blood extraction kit was used to purify genomic DNA from total PBMCs and tumor samples. Collected pretreatment and during treatment, PBMCs were isolated and stored as previously described. The TCR originated in a woman aged 55-70 years with urothelial cancer. The sequenced sample was PBMCs, obtained around atezolizumab (anti-PD-L1) treatment. The chain employs TRBV12-5 and TRBJ1-1; 5 matching bases give a weak D call of TRBD1. The DNA reads TGTGCTAGTGGGACAGCGCCCAGGGCGGCTTTCTTT. Its translation reads: CASGTAPRAAFF.